Shown below are 11 T cell receptor beta chains from a single sample sequenced in a study of cytomegalovirus exposure and HLA in healthy donors. This PCR relied on a set of 60 Vbeta primers and 13 Jbeta primers. Profiled with immunoSEQ multiplex PCR; TCRdb holds only in-frame clones, not every one. The profile covers 110,000 or so clones, with 74% appearing a single time and 2% to 2.5% taken by the ten largest. The sequencing sample was made of PBMCs. Receptors were obtained from a human donor in good health.

The chain links TRBV27 to TRBJ1-5, with D unclear. Germline CDR1 is MNHEY and CDR2 is SMNVEV (reference sequence). Trimming took off 5 bases at V and 7 bases at J, with 12 bases between the two ends. The CDR3 contains 13 residues. CDR3 amino acids: CASSPGEVQPQHF. The CDR3 DNA reads as TGTGCCAGCAGTCCCGGAGAAGTCCAGCCCCAGCATTTT.

The rearrangement joins TRBV6-1 to TRBJ1-3; D remains unclear. CDR1 MNHNS and CDR2 SASEGT come from the germline V gene. V shed 5 bases and J shed 0 bases, with 8 bases lying between them. This CDR3 has 14 amino acids. The chain's CDR3 is CASSQVISGNTIYF. The CDR3 region has the DNA TGTGCCAGCAGTCAGGTTATCTCTGGAAACACCATATATTTT.

The count of this clone is one. The chain is built from TRBV19 and TRBJ1-6; 7 nucleotides align to TRBD1. The germline gives CDR1 LNHDA, CDR2 SQIVND (reference sequence). The CDR3 loop spans 17 amino acids. The V segment lost 3 bases and the J segment 0 bases; nucleotides outside the gene matches: 5. The CDR3 bases are TGTGCCAGTAGTATCCCGACAGGGAGCTCCTATAATTCACCCCTCCACTTT. It encodes CASSIPTGSSYNSPLHF.

This clone has a single count. The chain has TRBV9 and TRBJ2-2, with D maybe TRBD1 (5 bases). The germline V gene encodes CDR1 SGDLS and CDR2 YYNGEE. V was pared by 8 bases and J by 5 bases, with 13 bases between. This CDR3 is 13 amino acids long. CDR3 in amino acids: CASQGLETGELFF. In nucleotides, the CDR3 is TGTGCCAGTCAGGGTTTAGAAACCGGGGAGCTGTTTTTT.

A single count supports this clone. The chain carries TRBV19 and TRBJ2-2, with 10 bases matching TRBD2. Germline CDR1 is LNHDA and CDR2 is SQIVND (reference sequence). CDR3 size: 16 residues. V lost 6 bases and J lost 6; bases outside the gene matches: 10. The CDR3 DNA follows: TGTGCCAGTAGAAGGAGCCCTAGCGGGAGTTCCGGGGAGCTGTTTTTT. Residues: CASRRSPSGSSGELFF.

The chain combines TRBV7-2 with TRBJ1-1; 7 nucleotides match TRBD1. The germline V gene has CDR1 SGHTA and CDR2 FQGNSA. With 2 bases clipped from V and 4 bases from J, the junction kept 4 bases outside the gene matches. This CDR3 is built from 14 residues. For the CDR3, the DNA is TGTGCCAGCAGCTTACACAGGGGCGGCACTGAAGCTTTCTTT. This translates into CASSLHRGGTEAFF. Full variable domain (missing parts from reference TRBV7-2 and TRBJ1-1): GAGVSQSPSNKVTEKGKDVELRCDPISGHTALYWYRQSLGQGLEFLIYFQGNSAPDKSGLPSDRFSAERTGGSVSTLTIQRTQQEDSAVYLCASSLHRGGTEAFFGQGTRLTVV.

The chain combines TRBV6-1 with TRBJ1-5; D unclear. The V gene lost 4 bases and the J gene lost 5 bases, with 9 bases spanning the gap. Germline CDR1 is MNHNS and CDR2 is SASEGT. This CDR3 region has 13 residues. Here the CDR3 DNA reads TGTGCCAGCAGTGGAGAGATGTATCAGCCCCAGCATTTT. This gives the protein CASSGEMYQPQHF.

The V and J genes are TRBV9 and TRBJ1-1; perhaps TRBD1 as D (5 bases). V was shortened by 3 bases and J by 4 bases, with 19 bases between the two germline ends. CDR1 and CDR2 from the germline V gene are SGDLS and YYNGEE. The CDR3 contains 16 residues. CDR3 nucleotides: TGTGCCAGCAGCGCTGGCCGGGGGGAGTACAGCACTGAAGCTTTCTTT. Its protein product is CASSAGRGEYSTEAFF. The full variable domain, its missing parts supplied by reference TRBV9 and TRBJ1-1, is DSGVTQTPKHLITATGQRVTLRCSPRSGDLSVYWYQQSLDQGLQFLIQYYNGEERAKGNILERFSAQQFPDLHSELNLSSLELGDSALYFCASSAGRGEYSTEAFFGQGTRLTVV.

There are a few counts of this clone. The chain joins TRBV9 to TRBJ2-2; a weak D match, TRBD2 (6 bases). The germline V and J ends were trimmed by 3 bases and 2 bases, with 11 bases remaining between them. The CDR3 has 15 amino acids. Germline-derived CDR1 and CDR2 are SGDLS and YYNGEE. CDR3 sequence (DNA): TGTGCCAGCAGCGAGGTGGGACTCAACACCGGGGAGCTGTTTTTT. Its translation: CASSEVGLNTGELFF.

The chain has TRBV4-1 and TRBJ2-7; 10 bases agree with TRBD2. Germline V gene lookup returns CDR1 MGHRA and CDR2 YSYEKL. The CDR3 is 16 residues long. Germline trimming cut 8 bases from V and 6 bases from J; bases unmatched to any gene: 16. The CDR3 region is CASGLTSSGGGGEQYF. The CDR3 coding sequence is TGCGCCAGCGGGCTCACCTCTAGCGGGGGAGGGGGCGAGCAGTACTTC.

The V call is TRBV7-8, the J call TRBJ1-3; D uncertain. Deletions cut 4 bases from V and 2 bases from J, with 6 bases between. CDR1 and CDR2 from the germline V gene are SGHVS and FQNEAQ. The CDR3 length is 13 residues. CDR3 nucleotides: TGTGCCAGCAGCTCCCAGGCTGGAAACACCATATATTTT. Amino acids: CASSSQAGNTIYF. The whole variable domain, filled in from reference TRBV7-8 and TRBJ1-3, reads GAGVSQSPRYKVAKRGQDVALRCDPISGHVSLFWYQQALGQGPEFLTYFQNEAQLDKSGLPSDRFFAERPEGSVSTLKIQRTQQEDSAVYLCASSSQAGNTIYFGEGSWLTVV.